These 15 T cell receptor beta chains came from one sample sequenced in a study of T cells in localized non-small cell lung cancer. Sequencing was performed with immunoSEQ multiplex PCR; in TCRdb, only in-frame clones are kept and a portion is missing. The sample consists of about 47,000 clones, 86% of them appearing once. Sequencing used PBMCs, obtained before any cancer treatment. The source of these receptors is a man aged 35-75 years with stage II lung adenocarcinoma.

This chain links TRBV5-1 with TRBJ1-4; perhaps TRBD1 as D (5 bases). CDR3 length: 13 amino acids. Germline assignment: CDR1 SGHRS and CDR2 YFSETQ. The ends were cut back, 7 bases at V and 7 bases at J, with 14 bases in the middle. The CDR3 nucleotides read TGCGCCAGCTCCCCAGGGTATCTTGAAAAACTGTTTTTT. It specifies CASSPGYLEKLFF.

This sequence joins TRBV10-3 and TRBJ1-3; D gene ambiguous. CDR1 is ENHRY, CDR2 SYGVKD, per germline. This CDR3 has 13 amino acids. Here the CDR3 DNA reads TGTGCTGCGGGAGGGCCTTCTGGAAACACCATATATTTT. Its protein product is CAAGGPSGNTIYF.

This chain connects TRBV19 to TRBJ2-6; 7 nucleotides agree with TRBD2. CDR3 length: 16 residues. The germline V gene encodes CDR1 LNHDA and CDR2 SQIVND (reference sequence). J was trimmed by 0 bases and V by 3 bases; bases with no gene match: 2. Written as DNA, the CDR3 is TGTGCCAGTAGTATTAGGGAGGGCTCTGGGGCCAACGTCCTGACTTTC. It yields the protein CASSIREGSGANVLTF.

The rearrangement links TRBV5-6 to TRBJ1-6, with D possibly matching TRBD1 (6 bases). V dropped 3 bases and J dropped 5 bases, with 15 bases sitting between them. This CDR3 has 16 residues. In germline, CDR1 is SGHDT, CDR2 YYEEEE. The CDR3 bases are TGTGCCAGCAGCTCGTTAGGGGGTGAGAATAATTCACCCCTCCACTTT. Translation gives CASSSLGGENNSPLHF.

The chain uses TRBV13 and TRBJ2-1; a possible D gene is TRBD1 (5 bases). In germline, CDR1 is PRHDT, CDR2 FYEKMQ (reference sequence). Between the trimmed V and J ends, which lost 2 bases and 2 bases, there was a span of 10 bases. The CDR3 is 15 residues long. This chain's CDR3 is CASSLTHRTYNEQFF. CDR3 coding DNA: TGTGCCAGCAGCTTAACCCACAGGACCTACAATGAGCAGTTCTTC.

The rearrangement joins TRBV5-1 to TRBJ1-2, with a possible D match to TRBD1 (5 bases). CDR1 and CDR2 (germline): SGHRS, YFSETQ. The CDR3 length is 15 residues. V lost 0 bases, J lost 5 bases, and 14 bases lay in between. Here the CDR3 DNA reads TGCGCCAGCAGCTTGGGCCAGGGATTGAAGTATGGCTACACCTTC. This translates into CASSLGQGLKYGYTF.

CDR3 bases: TGCGCCAGCAGCCCGAGGGGGGCCACGTACCAAGAGACCCAGTACTTC. As protein: CASSPRGATYQETQYF. The chain employs TRBV5-1 and TRBJ2-5; D is tentatively TRBD1 or TRBD2 (6 bases each). This CDR3 is 16 amino acids long. The V end lost 4 bases, the J end lost 0 bases, and 16 bases lay between the germline ends. Germline assignment: CDR1 SGHRS and CDR2 YFSETQ.

The chain couples TRBV28 to TRBJ1-2; D gene ambiguous. Germline loops: CDR1 MDHEN, CDR2 SYDVKM. The V end lost 7 bases, the J end lost 4 bases, and 13 bases lay between the germline ends. The CDR3 contains 13 residues. In nucleotides, the CDR3 is TGTGCCAGCACCCTTCCTCGGGGCTATGGCTACACCTTC. Translating it yields CASTLPRGYGYTF.

The gene calls are TRBV13 and TRBJ1-1; no firm D call. This CDR3 is built from 15 residues. The germline gives CDR1 PRHDT, CDR2 FYEKMQ (reference sequence). Trimming took off 4 bases at V and 5 bases at J, with 17 bases between the two ends. The CDR3 nucleotides read TGTGCCAGCAGCTCCCAGACCATAGTGCCGACTGAAGCTTTCTTT. Translation gives CASSSQTIVPTEAFF.

The V call is TRBV11-2, the J call TRBJ2-2, with D possibly matching TRBD2 (5 bases). The CDR3 runs to 14 residues. In germline, CDR1 is SGHAT, CDR2 FQNNGV. Trimming took 3 bases from V and 3 from J, leaving 8 bases between them. As DNA, the CDR3 is TGTGCCAGCAGCTTGGGAGTGTACACCGGGGAGCTGTTTTTT. Its protein is CASSLGVYTGELFF.

The rearrangement uses TRBV5-8 and TRBJ2-2; D is uncertain. Germline-derived CDR1 and CDR2 are SGHTS and YDEGEE. Trimming shortened V by 0 bases and J by 0 bases, and 12 bases separated the two germline ends. The CDR3 extends over 17 amino acids. The CDR3 DNA sequence: TGTGCCAGCAGCTTGGTACTGGGTAATTCGAACACCGGGGAGCTGTTTTTT. It specifies CASSLVLGNSNTGELFF.

In its sample, this clone was seen once. The chain has TRBV6-5 and TRBJ2-5; 10 nucleotides line up with TRBD2. J was trimmed by 4 bases and V by 2 bases; bases with no gene match: 4. Germline CDR1 reads MNHEY; CDR2 reads SVGAGI. This CDR3 contains 15 residues. DNA for the CDR3: TGTGCCAGCAGTTACAGCGGGGGGGCCCGAGAGACCCAGTACTTC. Its translation is CASSYSGGARETQYF.

The gene calls are TRBV2 and TRBJ2-3, with D perhaps matching TRBD2 (5 bases). Germline lookup yields CDR1 SNHLY and CDR2 FYNNEI. The CDR3 is 13 amino acids. The ends were cut back, 6 bases at V and 2 bases at J, with 9 bases in the middle. CDR3 region: CASRGEITDTQYF. As DNA, the CDR3 is TGTGCCAGCAGGGGAGAAATCACAGATACGCAGTATTTT.

The chain has TRBV11-3 and TRBJ1-1; 7 nucleotides match TRBD1. The J segment lost 4 bases and the V segment lost 1 base, leaving 0 bases of the junction unmatched. The CDR3 consists of 13 residues. The germline gives CDR1 SGHNT, CDR2 YENEEA. This CDR3 is CASSLGQGTEAFF. CDR3 coding DNA: TGTGCCAGCAGCTTAGGACAGGGCACTGAAGCTTTCTTT. Variable domain in full (rest from reference TRBV11-3 and TRBJ1-1): EAGVVQSPRYKIIEKKQPVAFWCNPISGHNTLYWYLQNLGQGPELLIRYENEEAVDDSQLPKDRFSAERLKGVDSTLKIQPAELGDSAVYLCASSLGQGTEAFFGQGTRLTVV.

V gene TRBV7-2 combines with J gene TRBJ2-2, with D perhaps TRBD1 or TRBD2 (5 bases each). Trimming shortened V by 5 bases and J by 1 base, and 11 bases separated the two germline ends. Germline CDR1 is SGHTA and CDR2 is FQGNSA. CDR3 length: 15 residues. The DNA of the CDR3 is TGTGCCAGCAGCGACCGGGGCGAGAACACCGGGGAGCTGTTTTTT. Its translation is CASSDRGENTGELFF.